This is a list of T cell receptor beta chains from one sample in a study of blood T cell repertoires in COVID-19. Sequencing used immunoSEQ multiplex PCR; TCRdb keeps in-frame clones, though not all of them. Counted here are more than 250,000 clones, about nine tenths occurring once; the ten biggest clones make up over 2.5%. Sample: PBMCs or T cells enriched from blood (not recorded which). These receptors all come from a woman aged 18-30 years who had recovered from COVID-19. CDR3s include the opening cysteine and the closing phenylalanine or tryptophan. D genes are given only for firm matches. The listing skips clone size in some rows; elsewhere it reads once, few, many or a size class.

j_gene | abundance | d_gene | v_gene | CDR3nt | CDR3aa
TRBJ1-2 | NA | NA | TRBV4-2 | TGTGCCAGCAGCCAAGAGCGCGGGGTAGGCTATGGCTACACCTTC | CASSQERGVGYGYTF
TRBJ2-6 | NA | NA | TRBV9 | TGTGCCAGCAGCGTTGGCGGATCGAACTCTGGGGCCAACGTCCTGACTTTC | CASSVGGSNSGANVLTF
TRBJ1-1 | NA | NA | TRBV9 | TGTGCCAGCAGCGAGAGGGGAGGAGTGAACACTGAAGCTTTCTTT | CASSERGGVNTEAFF
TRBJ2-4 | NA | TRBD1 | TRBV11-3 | TGTGCCAGCAGCTTAGGGGCTCAGGGGGTAGGCAAAAACATTCAGTACTTC | CASSLGAQGVGKNIQYF
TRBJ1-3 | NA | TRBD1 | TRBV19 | TGTGCCAGTAGTATCCGACAGGGTGAGGCTGGAAACACCATATATTTT | CASSIRQGEAGNTIYF
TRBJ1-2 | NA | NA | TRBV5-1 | TGCGCCAGCAGCCCCCGGCGGGGAACTAACTATGGCTACACCTTC | CASSPRRGTNYGYTF
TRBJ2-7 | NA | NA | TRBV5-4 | TGTGCCAGCAGCTTAGATCCAGGGACTCCCATAGGCGAGCAGTACTTC | CASSLDPGTPIGEQYF
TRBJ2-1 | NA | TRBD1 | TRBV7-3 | TGTGCCAGCAGCTTAGGGCAGGGGGTCGGCAATGAGCAGTTCTTC | CASSLGQGVGNEQFF
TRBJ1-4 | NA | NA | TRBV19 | TGTGCCAGTAGTATAATCAGGGGAACTAATGAAAAACTGTTTTTT | CASSIIRGTNEKLFF
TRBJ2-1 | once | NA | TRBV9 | TGTGCCAGCAGCGTAGACATACACAATGAGCAGTTCTTC | CASSVDIHNEQFF
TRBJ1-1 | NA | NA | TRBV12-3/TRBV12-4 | TGTGCCAGCACAATGTCTAGAATCACTGAAGCTTTCTTT | CASTMSRITEAFF
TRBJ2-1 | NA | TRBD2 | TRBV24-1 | TGTGCCACCAGTGATTTGCAATCGACTAGCGGGAGTTTTGAGCAGTTCTTC | CATSDLQSTSGSFEQFF
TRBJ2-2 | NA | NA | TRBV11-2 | TGTGCCAGCAGCTTACGTACCCCGGGACAAGATTACACCGGGGAGCTGTTTTTT | CASSLRTPGQDYTGELFF
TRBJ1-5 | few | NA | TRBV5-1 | TGCGCCAGCAGTCCCGGGGATGCGAATCAGCCCCAGCATTTT | CASSPGDANQPQHF
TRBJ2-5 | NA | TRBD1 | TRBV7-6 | TGTGCCAGCAGCGACCTGACAGGGGGGGGATTGGAGACCCAGTACTTC | CASSDLTGGGLETQYF
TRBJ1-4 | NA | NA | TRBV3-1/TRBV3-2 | TGTGCCAGCAGCCTGAGCTTCAATGAAAAACTGTTTTTT | CASSLSFNEKLFF
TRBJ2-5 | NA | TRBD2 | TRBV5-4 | TGTGCCAGCAGCTCACTAGCGGGAGTAGAGACCCAGTACTTC | CASSSLAGVETQYF
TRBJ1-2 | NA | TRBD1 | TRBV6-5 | TGTGCCAGGGAGTCGGGACAGGGGGTGGGTGGCTACACCTTC | CARESGQGVGGYTF
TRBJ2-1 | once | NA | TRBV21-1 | TGTGCCAGCACACGCGGCGCACTAGCGGGGGGCGGGGACAATGAGCAGTTCTTC | CASTRGALAGGGDNEQFF
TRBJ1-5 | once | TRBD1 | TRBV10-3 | TGTGCCACCACCGGGACAGGGGATCAGCCCCAGCATTTT | CATTGTGDQPQHF
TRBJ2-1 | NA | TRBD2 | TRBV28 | TGTGCCAGCAGCGGGGGGGGGCTTAGTAACTCCTACAATGAGCAGTTCTTC | CASSGGGLSNSYNEQFF
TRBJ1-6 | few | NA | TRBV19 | TGTGCCAGTAGTATAGAAGGCAGCAGGGCGATATCACCCCTCCACTTT | CASSIEGSRAISPLHF
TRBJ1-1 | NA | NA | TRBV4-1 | TGCGCCAGCAGCCAAGATGATCGTGTGCGGGAAAGGGGCGGGGACACTGAAGCTTTCTTT | CASSQDDRVRERGGDTEAFF
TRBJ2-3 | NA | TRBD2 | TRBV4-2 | TGTGCCAGCAGCCAGCTAACAAGTAGGGGACTAGCGGGAGGAGGAGATACGCAGTATTTT | CASSQLTSRGLAGGGDTQYF
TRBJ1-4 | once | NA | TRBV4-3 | TGCGCCAGCAGCCAAGATCGCGGGTCATGGGAAAAACTGTTTTTT | CASSQDRGSWEKLFF
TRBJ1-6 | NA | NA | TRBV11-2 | TGTGCCAGCAGCTTTACGGGACAAAATAATTCACCCCTCCACTTT | CASSFTGQNNSPLHF
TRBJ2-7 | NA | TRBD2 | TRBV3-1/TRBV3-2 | TGTGCCAGCAGCCAGGGGACTAGTACATTCTACGAGCAGTACTTC | CASSQGTSTFYEQYF
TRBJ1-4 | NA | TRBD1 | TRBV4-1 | TGCGCCAGCAGCCAAGGGAGGGTCGGACAGGGCCTAAAACTGTTTTTT | CASSQGRVGQGLKLFF
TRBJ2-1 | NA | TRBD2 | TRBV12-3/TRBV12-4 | TGTGCCAGCAAAACAGGGAGCGGGGGGCGGCAGTTCTTC | CASKTGSGGRQFF
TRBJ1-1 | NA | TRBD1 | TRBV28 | TGTGCCAGCAGTTTACAGGGGGCCATCACTGAAGCTTTCTTT | CASSLQGAITEAFF
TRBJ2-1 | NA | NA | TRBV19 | TGTGCCAGTAGTATTATGCGCGGGACGGCCTACAATGAGCAGTTCTTC | CASSIMRGTAYNEQFF
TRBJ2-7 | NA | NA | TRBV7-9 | TGTGCCAGCAGCTTAGGCCAGGTGGTCCGCGAGCAGTACTTC | CASSLGQVVREQYF
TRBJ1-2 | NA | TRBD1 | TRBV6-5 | TGTGCCAGCAGCCCGGACAGGGGTAACTATGGCTACACCTTC | CASSPDRGNYGYTF
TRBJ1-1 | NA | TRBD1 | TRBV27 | TGTGCCAGCAGTCCGCGGACAGGGTACGGGATCACTGAAGCTTTCTTT | CASSPRTGYGITEAFF
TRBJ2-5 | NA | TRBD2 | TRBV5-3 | TGTGCCAGAAGCTTGGTGGTGGGGAGGGAAGAGACCCAGTACTTC | CARSLVVGREETQYF
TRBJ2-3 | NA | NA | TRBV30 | TGTGCCTGGAGTGTGTTACTAGATACGCAGTATTTT | CAWSVLLDTQYF
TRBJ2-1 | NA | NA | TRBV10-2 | TGCGCCAGCGTCTTCTCGCGGGATTTTGATGAGCAGTTCTTC | CASVFSRDFDEQFF
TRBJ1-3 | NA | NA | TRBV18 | TGTGCCAGCTGCCTCGCGTCTGGAAACACCATATATTTT | CASCLASGNTIYF
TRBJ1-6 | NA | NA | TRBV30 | TGTGCCTGGAGTGTATCCAGGGACTCCTATAATTCACCCCTCCACTTT | CAWSVSRDSYNSPLHF
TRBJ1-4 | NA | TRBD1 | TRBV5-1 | TGCGCCAGCAGCCTCGCGACAGGGGGCTTGCAAGAAAAACTGTTTTTT | CASSLATGGLQEKLFF
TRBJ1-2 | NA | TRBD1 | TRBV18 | TGTGCCAGCTCACCAAGAAGGCAGGGGGCGCATGATGGCTACACCTTC | CASSPRRQGAHDGYTF
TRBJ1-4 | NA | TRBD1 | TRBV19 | TGTGCCAGTACGACAAACGGCGGGACAGGGAACGAAAAACTGTTTTTT | CASTTNGGTGNEKLFF
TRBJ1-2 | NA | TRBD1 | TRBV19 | TGTGCCAGTAATACCCCCGGGACAGGGTATGGCTACACCTTC | CASNTPGTGYGYTF
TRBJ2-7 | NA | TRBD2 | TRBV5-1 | TGCGCCAGCAGCTTGACGGAGCGGGGGCCAGGAATATCCTACGAGCAGTACTTC | CASSLTERGPGISYEQYF
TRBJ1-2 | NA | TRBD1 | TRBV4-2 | TGTGCCAGCAGCCAAGATAGGGACAGGGGGGGCTACACCTTC | CASSQDRDRGGYTF
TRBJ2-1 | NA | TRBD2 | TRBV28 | TGTGCCAGCAGTGTACTAGCGGGAGGGCCCAATGAGCAGTTCTTC | CASSVLAGGPNEQFF
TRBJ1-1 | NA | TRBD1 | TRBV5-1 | TGCGCCAGCAGCTTGGGCGGGACAGTAGAGAAGCTGAACACTGAAGCTTTCTTT | CASSLGGTVEKLNTEAFF
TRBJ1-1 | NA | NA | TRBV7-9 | TGTGCCAGCAGCTTTATGAACACTGAAGCTTTCTTT | CASSFMNTEAFF
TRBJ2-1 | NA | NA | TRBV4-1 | TGCGCCAGCAGCCAAGAGGCGGCAGGGACTTGTCATGAGCAGTTCTTC | CASSQEAAGTCHEQFF
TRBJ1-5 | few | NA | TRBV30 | TGTGCCTGGAGTGACCTAGGAATAAATCAGCCCCAGCATTTT | CAWSDLGINQPQHF
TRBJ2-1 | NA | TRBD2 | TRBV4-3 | TGCGCCAGCAGCCAAGATGGGCTAGCGGGGTACAATGAGCAGTTCTTC | CASSQDGLAGYNEQFF
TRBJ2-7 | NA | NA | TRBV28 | TGTGCCAGCAGTTTACAGGGTGCCTACGAGCAGTACTTC | CASSLQGAYEQYF
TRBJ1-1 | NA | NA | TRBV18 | TGTGCCAGCTCAACCATGCCAGGGTGGTTGAACACTGAAGCTTTCTTT | CASSTMPGWLNTEAFF
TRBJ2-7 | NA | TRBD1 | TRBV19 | TGTGCCAGTAGCCCCGGGACAGGGGGCTCCTACGAGCAGTACTTC | CASSPGTGGSYEQYF
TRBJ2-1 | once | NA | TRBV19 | TGTGCCAGTAGCCATCAGGGGGGCGAGCAGTTCTTC | CASSHQGGEQFF